The TCR beta chain under discussion was sequenced for a study of post-analysis software for immune sequencing data. Overall study context: Relapsing-remitting, secondary progressive and progressive-relapsing multiple sclerosis were all included among the disease courses. Study conclusions and caveats: A significant reduction in normalized Chao1 diversity was observed in multiple sclerosis patients versus controls. Strong co-clustering by F measure linked samples that shared a preparation batch. Patients showed TRBV5-6, TRBV5-1 and TRBV20-1 among four to six TRBV segments more frequent than in controls.

V lost 4 bases and J lost 1; bases outside the gene matches: 4. Germline V gene lookup returns CDR1 SGHRS and CDR2 YFSETQ. CDR3 length equals 16 residues. Included in the TCR beta cDNA libraries were unique molecular identifiers. The source material, about 0.9 to 10 million T cells, gave rise to about 520,000 cDNA molecules. Via MiXCR, TCRdb re-called the PCR reads, giving one row per CDR3 protein. This table has approximately 570,000 distinct CDR3 sequences, roughly 47% appearing once. This clonotype was seen repeatedly, ten times or more. Its target is not known. Specimen: blood. The TCR originated in a girl between 5 and 17 years old with multiple sclerosis. The V call is TRBV5-1, the J call TRBJ2-3; the match to TRBD2 covers 12 bases. Written as DNA, the CDR3 is TGCGCCAGCAGCCGGAGACTAGCGGGAGGCACAGATACGCAGTATTTT. Translation gives CASSRRLAGGTDTQYF.